One and the same sample provided the 18 T cell receptor delta chains below, sequenced in a study of Vδ1+ human thymocytes. Study-level results: Thymic TRG and TRD repertoires appeared highly polyclonal, with Gaussian CDR3 length distributions.

Their cognate antigens are unknown. Sequences come from RNA converted to cDNA by reverse transcription. Multiplex PCR used pooled V-gene forward primers and a constant-region reverse primer to amplify CDR3s. TCRdb re-called the multiplex PCR reads via CATT. This sample has over 45,000 delta-chain clones; less than 15% occur once, and the top ten carry about 0.4%. The sequenced sample consisted of Vdelta1+ gamma-delta thymocytes from the thymus. Subset meaning: FACS-sorted CD3+ TCRalphabeta- TCRVdelta1+ TCRVdelta2- thymocytes. The receptors derive from a girl under three years old who had congenital heart surgery.

The chain combines TRDV1 with TRDJ1; 9 bases align to TRDD3. The CDR3 is 22 residues long. Trimming took 1 base from V and 0 from J; bases not matched to a gene: 21. Germline CDR1 is TSWWSYY and CDR2 is QGS. CDR3 in amino acids: CALGEPTAPWELGDHYTDKLIF. The CDR3 bases are TGTGCTCTTGGGGAACCCACGGCCCCTTGGGAACTGGGGGACCACTACACCGATAAACTCATCTTT.

This clone was picked up a small number of times. The gene calls are TRDV1 and TRDJ1; 8 nucleotides agree with TRDD3. V shed 1 base and J 0 bases; nucleotides not matched to a gene: 25. The CDR3 is 23 amino acids. The germline V gene has CDR1 TSWWSYY and CDR2 QGS. CDR3 nucleotides: TGTGCTCTTGGGGAACGGGATAACATAGGTTGGTGGGGGATTTCAGCGTACACCGATAAACTCATCTTT. It encodes CALGERDNIGWWGISAYTDKLIF.

Notes on this clone: The sample contains more than one DNA sequence encoding this CDR3. The chain couples TRDV1 to TRDJ1; possibly TRDD2 for D (9 bases). Germline CDR1 is TSWWSYY and CDR2 is QGS. The CDR3 totals 20 residues. V was pared by 5 bases and J by 6 bases, with 34 bases between. In nucleotides, the CDR3 is TGTGCTCTTGGGTCCCCGCCCTCCTTCCTACCTTCTGGGGGACCCCATAAACTCATCTTT. Its protein is CALGSPPSFLPSGGPHKLIF.

This sequence joins TRDV1 and TRDJ2; 10 bases fit TRDD3. The DNA end lines up better with TRDJ1; the J call may be wrong. Germline V gene lookup returns CDR1 TSWWSYY and CDR2 QGS. The CDR3 covers 21 residues. In nucleotides, the CDR3 is TGTGCTCTTGGGGAATATTGTCCTGCCCTAACTGGGGGATCGTACACCGATAAACTCATCTTT. This gives the protein CALGEYCPALTGGSYTDKLIF.

In its sample, this clone was seen a few times. The chain recombines TRDV1 with TRDJ1, with D possibly TRDD3 on 5 matching bases. Trimming took off 0 bases at V and 2 bases at J, with 13 bases between the two ends. The CDR3 contains 16 residues. Germline V gene data show CDR1 as TSWWSYY and CDR2 as QGS. CDR3 coding DNA: TGTGCTCTTGGGGAACTAGCGGGGAGAGATACCGATAAACTCATCTTT. Amino acids: CALGELAGRDTDKLIF.

There are a few counts of this clone. The chain uses TRDV1 and TRDJ1, with D perhaps matching TRDD2 (8 bases). The ends were cut back, 0 bases at V and 0 bases at J, with 38 bases in the middle. The CDR3 loop spans 25 amino acids. Germline lookup yields CDR1 TSWWSYY and CDR2 QGS. The DNA for the CDR3 is TGTGCTCTTGGGGAACTAGCCGGGAGATACTTCCTACCCGTAAGGGGGATTACGTACACCGATAAACTCATCTTT. Translation: CALGELAGRYFLPVRGITYTDKLIF.

This chain connects TRAV29/DV5 to TRDJ1; TRDD2 matches at 8 bases. V trimming: 0 bases; J trimming: 1 base; junction bases outside the gene matches: 11. The germline CDR1 and CDR2 sequences are NSMFDY and ISSIKDK. The CDR3 has 17 amino acids. The CDR3 sequence: CAASAFLGGQCTDKLIF. CDR3 in DNA: TGTGCAGCAAGCGCCTTCCTAGGGGGCCAGTGCACCGATAAACTCATCTTT.

This clone was detected a few times. This rearrangement joins TRDV1 to TRDJ1; the match to TRDD3 covers 10 bases. In germline, CDR1 is TSWWSYY, CDR2 QGS. V was clipped by 1 base and J by 1 base; unmatched bases: 9. The CDR3 is 18 amino acids. The CDR3 reads CALGEPWVLGDSTDKLIF. For the CDR3, the DNA is TGTGCTCTTGGGGAACCCTGGGTTCTGGGGGATAGCACCGATAAACTCATCTTT.

The chain uses TRDV1 and TRDJ1; tentatively, D is TRDD2 (6 bases). This CDR3 region has 20 residues. Trimming left V 1 base short and J 3 bases short, with 27 bases between. Germline lookup yields CDR1 TSWWSYY and CDR2 QGS. CDR3 nucleotides: TGTGCTCTTGGGGAACAAGGTCCTACTCTCATCGGGGCCGGCTCCGATAAACTCATCTTT. It is translated as CALGEQGPTLIGAGSDKLIF.

The J gene is TRDJ1, the V gene TRDV1; 9 bases are shared with TRDD3. The ends lost 0 bases at V and 0 bases at J; junction bases unmatched: 14. CDR1 and CDR2 from the germline V gene are TSWWSYY and QGS. CDR3 size: 20 residues. The CDR3 is CALGELSGDTPWDYTDKLIF. As DNA, the CDR3 is TGTGCTCTTGGGGAACTGAGTGGGGATACGCCCTGGGATTACACCGATAAACTCATCTTT.

The table lists this clone with a few counts. This sequence joins TRDV1 and TRDJ1; 12 bases agree with TRDD3. V trimming: 3 bases; J trimming: 2 bases; junction bases outside the gene matches: 13. Germline V gene lookup returns CDR1 TSWWSYY and CDR2 QGS. The length of the CDR3 is 19 residues. The CDR3, as DNA: TGTGCTCTTGGGGATTCCGGTACTGGGGGATACTGCCTGACCGATAAACTCATCTTT. As protein: CALGDSGTGGYCLTDKLIF.

The chain has TRDV1 and TRDJ1, with TRDD2 matching 7 bases. The CDR3 length is 20 residues. CDR1 is TSWWSYY, CDR2 QGS, per germline. Trimming cost V 4 bases and J 0 bases; bases outside gene matches: 20. CDR3 loop: CALGGLHFLSYVMYTDKLIF. CDR3 in DNA: TGTGCTCTTGGGGGGCTACACTTCCTATCATACGTTATGTACACCGATAAACTCATCTTT.

This chain links TRDV1 with TRDJ1; TRDD3 matches at 7 bases. Germline CDR1 and CDR2: TSWWSYY and QGS. J lost 1 base, V lost 4 bases, and 15 bases had no gene match. The CDR3 runs to 18 residues. The CDR3 nucleotides read TGTGCTCTTGGGGGTACGAACTGGGGATATAAGGGCACCGATAAACTCATCTTT. It translates to CALGGTNWGYKGTDKLIF.

This clone was seen many times. The chain recombines TRDV2 with TRDJ1; possible D gene TRDD3, 5 bases. V was clipped by 0 bases and J by 4 bases, with 20 bases between them. Looked up from germline, CDR1 is GEAIGNYY and CDR2 is EKD. The CDR3 length is 17 residues. CDR3 DNA sequence: TGTGCCTGTGACACCGGGTCAAAGGGGGCAGGGGGCGATAAACTCATCTTT. Translation gives CACDTGSKGAGGDKLIF.

This clone was detected a few times. The chain employs TRDV1 and TRDJ1, with 12 bases lining up with TRDD3. The V and J ends lost 2 bases and 3 bases, in that order; junction bases with no gene match: 25. This CDR3 has 23 residues. Per the germline V gene, CDR1 is TSWWSYY and CDR2 is QGS. DNA for the CDR3: TGTGCTCTTGGGGAATCCTACTCCGAAAACTGGGGGATACAGCTTCGGGGGTCCGATAAACTCATCTTT. Translation gives CALGESYSENWGIQLRGSDKLIF.

The rearrangement uses TRDV1 and TRDJ1, with 8 positions matching TRDD3. The junction had 10 bases not matched to a gene; V was cut back by 4 bases and J by 0 bases. The CDR3 has 17 amino acids. Per the germline V gene, CDR1 is TSWWSYY and CDR2 is QGS. CDR3 residues: CALGAGILLSYTDKLIF. CDR3 nucleotide sequence: TGTGCTCTTGGGGCGGGGATACTCCTTTCGTACACCGATAAACTCATCTTT.

This clone has more than one count but fewer than ten. The chain is built from TRDV1 and TRDJ1; 9 nucleotides align to TRDD2. CDR3 length: 22 residues. Germline V gives CDR1 TSWWSYY, CDR2 QGS. V lost 5 bases, J lost 1 base, and 26 bases stayed unmatched. The CDR3 loop is CALGNPIAFLRSTRGGTDKLIF. CDR3 DNA sequence: TGTGCTCTTGGGAACCCTATCGCCTTCCTACGCTCTACTCGGGGAGGCACCGATAAACTCATCTTT.

This clone was observed a handful of times. The chain recombines TRDV1 with TRDJ1; 12 positions match TRDD3. The CDR3 spans 20 residues. V was clipped by 1 base and J by 7 bases; unmatched bases: 19. Germline V gives CDR1 TSWWSYY, CDR2 QGS. The CDR3 nucleotides read TGTGCTCTTGGGGAACCATACGTTGTCCCTGGGGGATACGCTCTCGGTAAACTCATCTTT. It translates to CALGEPYVVPGGYALGKLIF.